What follows are 20 T cell receptor beta chains derived from one specimen sequenced in a study of beta chain features in type 1 diabetes. Reverse transcribing all isolated RNA meant expressed TCRB transcripts were sequenced. Profiled with immunoSEQ multiplex PCR; TCRdb holds only in-frame clones, not every one. This table has roughly 730,000 clones, around an eighth appearing once. Study results and caveats: Type 1 diabetes patients had TCRB CDR3s that were shorter (moderately but significantly so) in all four CD4+ subsets.

These receptors' antigens are unknown. The specimen sequenced was naive CD4+ T cells from blood. Receptors originate from a man aged 18 to 35 with type 1 diabetes.

The chain carries TRBV15 and TRBJ1-4; tentative D call: TRBD1 (5 bases). Germline CDR1 is LNHNV and CDR2 is YYDKDF (reference sequence). The CDR3 loop spans 12 amino acids. V was pared by 6 bases and J by 10 bases, with 12 bases between. CDR3 amino acids: CATRTEGLKLFF. CDR3 nucleotide sequence: TGTGCCACCAGGACGGAGGGGCTAAAACTGTTTTTT. Drawing the rest from reference TRBV15 and TRBJ1-4, the complete variable domain is DAMVIQNPRYQVTQFGKPVTLSCSQTLNHNVMYWYQQKSSQAPKLLFHYYDKDFNNEADTPDNFQSRRPNTSFCFLDIRSPGLGDTAMYLCATRTEGLKLFFGSGTQLSVL.

The rearrangement uses TRBV4-1 and TRBJ2-7, with 7 positions matching TRBD2. The CDR3 runs to 16 residues. CDR1 and CDR2 (germline): MGHRA, YSYEKL. After removal of 1 base from V and 3 bases from J, the junction contained 9 bases not matched to a gene. CDR3 loop: CASSQGPAGTIYEQYF. CDR3 nucleotides: TGCGCCAGCAGCCAAGGGCCGGCAGGGACTATCTACGAGCAGTACTTC.

This clone was detected only a few times. The rearrangement uses TRBV23-1 and TRBJ2-1, with 13 bases matching TRBD2. TRBV23-1 is assigned to the ORF class and has an uncertain function. J was trimmed by 6 bases and V by 5 bases; bases with no gene match: 22. This CDR3 has 21 amino acids. The CDR3 sequence: CASSFQSVLAGGLLVSNEQFF. The CDR3, as DNA: TGCGCCAGCAGTTTCCAATCGGTACTAGCGGGGGGGCTTTTGGTAAGCAATGAGCAGTTCTTC.

The rearrangement joins TRBV19 to TRBJ1-1, with TRBD1 as a possible D gene (5 bases). V lost 7 bases and J lost 4, with 13 bases in between. Germline values: CDR1 LNHDA, CDR2 SQIVND (reference sequence). There are 13 residues in the CDR3. The CDR3 region has the DNA TGTGCCAGTAAGCCTTATGGGGCCACTGAAGCTTTCTTT. Amino acid sequence: CASKPYGATEAFF.

V and J are TRBV13 and TRBJ1-1; 10 nucleotides agree with TRBD1. The CDR3 loop spans 14 amino acids. Per the germline V gene, CDR1 is PRHDT and CDR2 is FYEKMQ (reference sequence). The V and J ends lost 5 bases and 4 bases, in that order; junction bases with no gene match: 4. DNA for the CDR3: TGTGCCAGCAGCGGACGGACAGGGGGCACTGAAGCTTTCTTT. Amino acid sequence: CASSGRTGGTEAFF.

This clone came up a few times. The chain has TRBV7-9 and TRBJ1-5; TRBD1 matches at 7 bases. CDR3 length equals 16 residues. The trim removed 1 base at V and 0 bases at J, leaving 3 bases unmatched. The germline V gene has CDR1 SEHNR and CDR2 FQNEAQ (reference sequence). The CDR3 nucleotides are TGTGCCAGCAGCTTAGGGTCAGGGGGTAGCAATCAGCCCCAGCATTTT. As protein: CASSLGSGGSNQPQHF.

The chain is built from TRBV19 and TRBJ1-2, with D maybe TRBD1 (5 bases). V lost 7 bases and J 5 bases, leaving 20 bases between the germline ends. Germline CDR1 and CDR2: LNHDA and SQIVND (reference sequence). The CDR3 totals 15 residues. CDR3 in amino acids: CASTDPGTGSYGYTF. The CDR3 nucleotides read TGTGCCAGTACCGATCCCGGGACGGGCTCTTATGGCTACACCTTC.

The chain carries TRBV13 and TRBJ2-2; 7 bases agree with TRBD1. CDR1 and CDR2 (germline): PRHDT, FYEKMQ (reference sequence). The V gene end was trimmed by 4 bases and the J gene end by 6 bases; junction bases not matched to a gene: 8. The CDR3 is 15 residues long. Here the CDR3 DNA reads TGTGCCAGCAGCTATAACAGGGGTTTGTCCGGGGAGCTGTTTTTT. It is translated as CASSYNRGLSGELFF.

This clone was recorded a few times. The chain joins TRBV5-4 to TRBJ1-2; TRBD1 might be the D (6 bases). This CDR3 region has 16 residues. Per the germline V gene, CDR1 is SGHNT and CDR2 is YYREEE (reference sequence). Between the trimmed V and J ends, which lost 5 bases and 2 bases, there was a span of 19 bases. CDR3 protein: CASSTGHGSINYGYTF. DNA for the CDR3: TGTGCCAGCAGTACGGGACACGGAAGCATAAACTATGGCTACACCTTC. Drawing the rest from reference TRBV5-4 and TRBJ1-2, the complete variable domain is ETGVTQSPTHLIKTRGQQVTLRCSSQSGHNTVSWYQQALGQGPQFIFQYYREEENGRGNFPPRFSGLQFPNYSSELNVNALELDDSALYLCASSTGHGSINYGYTFGSGTRLTVV.

This clone showed up just a few times. V gene TRBV28 combines with J gene TRBJ1-3; D call uncertain. CDR1 MDHEN and CDR2 SYDVKM come from the germline V gene. This CDR3 has 15 amino acids. Trimming cost V 2 bases and J 0 bases, with 8 bases left between them. CDR3 DNA: TGTGCCAGCAGTTTAGTGATGAGCTCTGGAAACACCATATATTTT. Protein: CASSLVMSSGNTIYF.

The chain employs TRBV6-6 and TRBJ1-5; 7 bases line up with TRBD1. Germline V gives CDR1 MNHNY, CDR2 SVGAGI (reference sequence). This CDR3 has 10 residues. Written as DNA, the CDR3 is TGTGCGACAGGGAATCAGCCCCAGCATTTT. It encodes CATGNQPQHF.

The chain employs TRBV5-4 and TRBJ1-3; D unclear. The germline V gene has CDR1 SGHNT and CDR2 YYREEE (reference sequence). This CDR3 region has 14 residues. V lost 1 base and J 2 bases, leaving 7 bases between the germline ends. CDR3 loop: CASSLLGAGNTIYF. In DNA, the CDR3 is TGTGCCAGCAGCTTGTTAGGTGCTGGAAACACCATATATTTT. The entire variable domain, with the rest obtained from reference TRBV5-4 and TRBJ1-3, is as follows: ETGVTQSPTHLIKTRGQQVTLRCSSQSGHNTVSWYQQALGQGPQFIFQYYREEENGRGNFPPRFSGLQFPNYSSELNVNALELDDSALYLCASSLLGAGNTIYFGEGSWLTVV.

This clone came up a few times. The chain employs TRBV7-3 and TRBJ1-6, with D possibly being TRBD1 (5 bases). The V end was cut by 5 bases, the J end by 9 bases, with 17 bases between. The CDR3 length is 15 residues. Germline values: CDR1 SGHTA, CDR2 FQGTGA. This chain's CDR3 is CASSLDGTLASPLHF. The CDR3 DNA reads as TGTGCCAGCAGCCTGGACGGGACGTTGGCTTCACCCCTCCACTTT.

This clone was seen only a few times. The CDR3 DNA follows: TGTGCCAGCAGCGTAGCTGGGACAGGCATTTATGGCTACACCTTC. Translating it yields CASSVAGTGIYGYTF. The chain uses TRBV9 and TRBJ1-2; 8 bases fit TRBD1. V shed 0 bases and J 5 bases; nucleotides not matched to a gene: 6. The CDR3 has 15 residues. The germline V gene encodes CDR1 SGDLS and CDR2 YYNGEE.

V is TRBV2 and J is TRBJ2-5; 7 bases fit TRBD1. Germline lookup yields CDR1 SNHLY and CDR2 FYNNEI. The trim removed 0 bases at V and 5 bases at J, leaving 0 bases unmatched. The CDR3 totals 13 residues. As DNA, the CDR3 is TGTGCCAGCAGTGAAGCCAGGGGGGAGACCCAGTACTTC. Protein: CASSEARGETQYF.

This clone has just a few counts. CDR3 DNA: TGTGCCCGGGGACGGCTGAACACTGAAGCTTTCTTT. Amino acids: CARGRLNTEAFF. The V and J genes are TRBV30 and TRBJ1-1; a possible D gene is TRBD1 (5 bases). Germline V gene data show CDR1 as GTSNPN and CDR2 as SVGIG (reference sequence). V shed 8 bases and J shed 0 bases, with 10 bases lying between them. This CDR3 is 12 amino acids long.

This clone was detected only a few times. The rearrangement links TRBV11-2 to TRBJ2-7, with D uncertain. In germline, CDR1 is SGHAT, CDR2 FQNNGV. The CDR3 sequence is 14 residues long. V was shortened by 0 bases and J by 2 bases, with 8 bases between the two germline ends. The chain's CDR3 is CASSLDQITYEQYF. Here the CDR3 DNA reads TGTGCCAGCAGCTTAGATCAGATCACCTACGAGCAGTACTTC.

The chain uses TRBV30 and TRBJ2-1, with 10 nucleotides matching TRBD1. Trimming cost V 3 bases and J 4 bases; bases outside gene matches: 0. The germline V gene encodes CDR1 GTSNPN and CDR2 SVGIG (reference sequence). The CDR3 consists of 13 residues. CDR3 coding DNA: TGTGCCTGGAGGGGACAGGGGTACAATGAGCAGTTCTTC. Translation gives CAWRGQGYNEQFF.

CDR3 sequence reads: CASSRAGNSYNEQFF. In DNA, the CDR3 is TGCGCCAGCAGCCGCGCCGGAAATTCCTACAATGAGCAGTTCTTC. The chain is built from TRBV5-1 and TRBJ2-1; D is undetermined. V was clipped by 4 bases and J by 1 base, with 12 bases between them. Germline V CDR1 and CDR2: SGHRS, YFSETQ. This CDR3 spans 15 amino acids.

This clone came up a few times. The chain employs TRBV28 and TRBJ1-6, with a weak D call TRBD1 (6 bases). Trimming removed 1 base from V and 7 bases from J, with 11 bases in between. The germline V gene encodes CDR1 MDHEN and CDR2 SYDVKM. This CDR3 is built from 15 residues. CDR3 in DNA: TGTGCCAGCAGTTTATTTCAGGGGAACAATTCACCCCTCCACTTT. Amino acids: CASSLFQGNNSPLHF.